This passage covers 12 T cell receptor beta chains from one sample sequenced in a study of blood T cell repertoires in COVID-19. Assay used: immunoSEQ multiplex PCR; TCRdb lists only in-frame clones, some missing. The sample shows 42,000 or so clones, around 82% of them seen only once. The sample consisted of peripheral blood. The source of these receptors is an elderly man with acute or convalescent COVID-19.

The chain employs TRBV7-8 and TRBJ2-4; possible D gene TRBD2, 5 bases. Germline-derived CDR1 and CDR2 are SGHVS and FQNEAQ. Trimming took 1 base from V and 0 from J, leaving 10 bases between them. The CDR3 spans 16 residues. The CDR3 sequence: CASSLEAGRAKNIQYF. For the CDR3, the DNA is TGTGCCAGCAGCTTAGAGGCGGGTCGAGCCAAAAACATTCAGTACTTC.

The chain is built from TRBV5-4 and TRBJ2-1; D perhaps matches TRBD2 (6 bases). The CDR3 has 15 residues. The germline CDR1 and CDR2 sequences are SGHNT and YYREEE (reference sequence). V lost 5 bases and J 2 bases, leaving 14 bases between the germline ends. Here the CDR3 reads CASSYSGAPYNEQFF. The CDR3 coding sequence is TGTGCCAGCAGTTATAGCGGAGCTCCCTACAATGAGCAGTTCTTC.

This clone was seen a few times. This chain connects TRBV3-1 (or the pseudogene TRBV3-2) to TRBJ1-6; D is uncertain. The V and J ends lost 1 base and 0 bases respectively, with 13 bases between them. The CDR3 contains 18 residues. Germline CDR1 reads LGHDT; CDR2 reads YNNKEL (reference sequence). This CDR3 is CASSQAQRESSYNSPLHF. DNA for the CDR3: TGTGCCAGCAGCCAAGCTCAACGGGAGAGCTCCTATAATTCACCCCTCCACTTT.

This clone was found a few times. The chain combines TRBV6-6 with TRBJ1-1; weak D call: TRBD1 (5 bases). CDR1 and CDR2 from the germline V gene are MNHNY and SVGAGI (reference sequence). V lost 2 bases and J lost 4, with 11 bases in between. The CDR3 consists of 14 residues. The CDR3 bases are TGTGCCAGCAGTTACGAGTTCGGGGGCACTGAAGCTTTCTTT. It encodes CASSYEFGGTEAFF.

The table lists this clone with a few counts. This CDR3 reads CASLNGGVGRPYGYTF. In nucleotides, the CDR3 is TGTGCCAGCCTTAACGGTGGTGTGGGGCGCCCCTATGGCTACACCTTC. This chain links TRBV28 with TRBJ1-2, with TRBD1 as a possible D gene (5 bases). The CDR3 consists of 16 residues. V shed 8 bases and J shed 4 bases, with 23 bases lying between them. CDR1 MDHEN and CDR2 SYDVKM come from the germline V gene.

The gene calls are TRBV20-1 and TRBJ1-2; D gene unclear. The CDR3 length is 11 residues. V lost 6 bases and J lost 11, with 16 bases in between. Per the germline V gene, CDR1 is DFQATT and CDR2 is SNEGSKA (reference sequence). The CDR3 spells CSAKGYEQYTF. The CDR3 nucleotides are TGCAGTGCCAAAGGATACGAACAGTACACCTTC.

V and J are TRBV7-2 and TRBJ1-6, with D unclear. Looked up from germline, CDR1 is SGHTA and CDR2 is FQGNSA. The CDR3 length is 13 residues. Trimming took off 4 bases at V and 7 bases at J, with 8 bases between the two ends. CDR3 region: CASSSKLNSPLHF. CDR3 DNA sequence: TGTGCCAGCAGCTCCAAACTGAATTCACCCCTCCACTTT.

The V gene is TRBV6-6, the J gene TRBJ1-5, with a possible D match to TRBD1 (6 bases). This CDR3 spans 15 amino acids. Per germline, CDR1 MNHNY and CDR2 SVGAGI (reference sequence). Trimming left V 4 bases short and J 3 bases short, with 13 bases between. The CDR3 bases are TGTGCCAGCAGTTCAGTTCAGGGGCACAATCAGCCCCAGCATTTT. Translated, it gives CASSSVQGHNQPQHF.

The CDR3 region is CASSPGSGSSGNTIYF. In nucleotides, the CDR3 is TGTGCCAGCAGCCCCGGAAGCGGCAGCTCTGGAAACACCATATATTTT. V is TRBV5-4 and J is TRBJ1-3; D not certain. The CDR3 consists of 16 residues. Trimming left V 4 bases short and J 0 bases short, with 14 bases between. CDR1 is SGHNT, CDR2 YYREEE, per germline (reference sequence). Supplemented by reference TRBV5-4 and TRBJ1-3, the full variable domain reads ETGVTQSPTHLIKTRGQQVTLRCSSQSGHNTVSWYQQALGQGPQFIFQYYREEENGRGNFPPRFSGLQFPNYSSELNVNALELDDSALYLCASSPGSGSSGNTIYFGEGSWLTVV.

In this sample, this clone turned up once. The J gene is TRBJ1-4, the V gene TRBV11-2; no clear D. The germline gives CDR1 SGHAT, CDR2 FQNNGV. Deletions cut 2 bases from V and 2 bases from J, with 9 bases between. The CDR3 extends over 15 amino acids. CDR3 in amino acids: CASSLSGYTNEKLFF. As DNA, the CDR3 is TGTGCCAGCAGCTTATCCGGGTATACTAATGAAAAACTGTTTTTT.

The chain joins TRBV5-5 to TRBJ2-3, with 7 positions matching TRBD1. Germline CDR1 and CDR2: SGHKS and YYEKEE (reference sequence). The CDR3 sequence is 16 residues long. V trimming: 4 bases; J trimming: 0 bases; junction bases outside the gene matches: 8. The CDR3 DNA is TGTGCCAGCAGCGGGGACAGACCTACTAGCACAGATACGCAGTATTTT. Translating gives CASSGDRPTSTDTQYF.

The J gene is TRBJ2-2, the V gene TRBV13, with 9 bases matching TRBD1. The length of the CDR3 is 16 residues. The germline V gene encodes CDR1 PRHDT and CDR2 FYEKMQ (reference sequence). The V segment lost 5 bases and the J segment 6 bases; nucleotides outside the gene matches: 10. CDR3 sequence (DNA): TGTGCCAGCAGCCCGATCGACAGGGGGGAGTCCGGGGAGCTGTTTTTT. It translates to CASSPIDRGESGELFF.